This T cell receptor (beta chain) was retrieved from a study of cytomegalovirus exposure and HLA in healthy donors. Points from the study as a whole: Cytomegalovirus status was reportedly diagnosed by the classifier with high specificity and sensitivity. The authors listed approximately 150 TCR beta chains as cytomegalovirus-associated.

Remarks on this clone: Its antigen is as yet unknown. Other DNA sequences from this sample encode an identical CDR3 as well.

The CDR3 has 12 amino acids. The germline V gene has CDR1 KGHSH and CDR2 LQKENI. Trimming shortened V by 3 bases and J by 2 bases, and 3 bases separated the two germline ends. The PCR employed 60 Vbeta primers together with 13 Jbeta primers. Some clones are missing from TCRdb's copy, which holds only in-frame ones; the method was immunoSEQ multiplex PCR. The data show fewer than 200,000 clones, roughly 85% seen once. Sequencing was carried out using PBMCs. The V gene is TRBV18, the J gene TRBJ2-3, with D uncertain. This TCR was recovered from a young woman in good health and CMV-seronegative. The CDR3 loop is CASSPYTDTQYF. CDR3 nucleotides: TGTGCCAGCTCACCTTACACAGATACGCAGTATTTT.